A selection of T cell receptor beta chains follows, all from one sample in a study of CD8 T cells in ankylosing spondylitis. TCRdb re-called the 5' RACE reads through MiXCR, storing one row per CDR3 protein. The data contain 670,000 or so distinct CDR3 sequences, around 19% of them singletons. Specimen: blood, either unsorted or a sorted T cell fraction (not recorded which). The receptors were sampled from a male donor with ankylosing spondylitis. Each CDR3 is given with its conserved first and last residue. D genes are given only for firm matches. The listing skips clone size in some rows; elsewhere it reads once, few, many or a size class.

v_gene	j_gene	d_gene	abundance	CDR3nt	CDR3aa
TRBV7-9	TRBJ2-7	.	.	TGTGCCAGCAGCCCGCCTAGCAGCTATACCTACGAGCAGTACTTC	CASSPPSSYTYEQYF
TRBV6-1	TRBJ1-2	TRBD1	few	TGTGCCAGCGCCGGGACAGACCAAGTTGGGTATGGCTACACCTTC	CASAGTDQVGYGYTF
TRBV20-1	TRBJ1-1	.	few	TGCAGTGCTAGAGATCTAGGGGGGGAGAACACTGAAGCTTTCTTT	CSARDLGGENTEAFF
TRBV28	TRBJ2-7	.	few	TGTGCCAGCAGTACCAGAGGGCCCTACGAGCAGTACTTC	CASSTRGPYEQYF
TRBV6-1	TRBJ2-1	.	few	TGTGCCAGCACGGACCAGGCCGGCCAGCGCGACAATGAGCAGTTCTTC	CASTDQAGQRDNEQFF
TRBV27	TRBJ2-7	TRBD2	few	TGTGCCAGCAGTTTAATTAGCGGGAGACCGTCCTACGAGCAGTACTTC	CASSLISGRPSYEQYF
TRBV5-1	TRBJ2-3	TRBD2	.	TGCGCCAGCAGCCTAAAGCCGGGACTAGGAGACACAGATACGCAGTATTTT	CASSLKPGLGDTDTQYF
TRBV6-1	TRBJ1-6	.	.	TGTGCCAGCAGTGAAGGAGGCATCTATAATTCACCCCTCCACTTT	CASSEGGIYNSPLHF
TRBV19	TRBJ2-1	TRBD2	.	TGTGCCAGTAGTCCCCCGGGACTAGCGGGAGGCACAAGGGGGTACAATGAGCAGTTCTTC	CASSPPGLAGGTRGYNEQFF
TRBV10-1	TRBJ2-3	.	few	TGCGCCAGCAGTCCCGTTAGGGGGGGAAGCACAGATACGCAGTATTTT	CASSPVRGGSTDTQYF
TRBV6-1	TRBJ2-7	.	.	TGTGCCAGCAGTGAAAGAGGGCAGATAATAACGGGGGGCCTACACGAGCAGTACTTC	CASSERGQIITGGLHEQYF
TRBV5-5	TRBJ1-5	.	.	TGTGCCAGCAGCTTACATCAGGAACTACCTCAGCCCCAGCATTTT	CASSLHQELPQPQHF
TRBV3-1	TRBJ2-7	.	few	TGTGCCAGCAGCAAAGGGTTTTACGAGCAGTACTTC	CASSKGFYEQYF
TRBV10-3	TRBJ2-3	.	few	TGTGCCATCAGTGAGGGGCGGGCTAACACAGATACGCAGTATTTT	CAISEGRANTDTQYF
TRBV27	TRBJ2-5	TRBD2	.	TGTGCCAGCAGTCCACGGACTAGCGGGAGGGCCATGGGTCAAGAGACCCAGTACTTC	CASSPRTSGRAMGQETQYF
TRBV5-6	TRBJ1-1	TRBD1	few	TGTGCCAGCAGCTTGAAGGGGGCGATGAACACTGAAGCTTTCTTT	CASSLKGAMNTEAFF
TRBV7-6	TRBJ1-1	.	.	TGTGCCAGCAGCAGTCGGGGTACTGGTATGAACACTGAAGCTTTCTTT	CASSSRGTGMNTEAFF
TRBV29-1	TRBJ1-2	TRBD1	few	TGCAGCAGCAGGGGGCCGCAGGGTGGCTACACCTTC	CSSRGPQGGYTF
TRBV4-1	TRBJ2-2	TRBD2	.	TGCGCCAGCAGCCAAGATCCACTGGGGGGGGACACCGGGGAGCTGTTTTTT	CASSQDPLGGDTGELFF
TRBV18	TRBJ1-5	.	.	TGTGCCAGCTCACCTACAGCGATCAATCAGCCCCAGCATTTT	CASSPTAINQPQHF
TRBV5-1	TRBJ2-7	TRBD1	.	TGCGCCAGCAGCCCCACCACAGGGGTCTACGAGCAGTACTTC	CASSPTTGVYEQYF
TRBV30	TRBJ2-3	TRBD2	.	TGTGCCTGGAACAGCGGGAGTCCGATTACGCAGTATTTT	CAWNSGSPITQYF
TRBV11-2	TRBJ1-5	.	few	TGTGCCAGCAGCTTACCCGGTAGCAATCAGCCCCAGCATTTT	CASSLPGSNQPQHF
TRBV11-2	TRBJ2-5	TRBD2	few	TGTGCCAGCAGCGACCTGACTAGCGGGAGCGGGACCCAGTACTTC	CASSDLTSGSGTQYF
TRBV27	TRBJ2-1	TRBD2	.	TGTGCCAGCAGCATACTAGCGGGAACCTCCTACAATGAGCAGTTCTTC	CASSILAGTSYNEQFF
TRBV12-3/TRBV12-4	TRBJ2-1	.	.	TGTGCCAGCAGTTTAGGCAAAAGCTCCTACAATGAGCAGTTCTTC	CASSLGKSSYNEQFF
TRBV5-1	TRBJ2-1	.	many	TGCGCCAGCAGCTTACAGGGTGGAAATGAGCAGTTCTTC	CASSLQGGNEQFF
TRBV12-3/TRBV12-4	TRBJ2-1	TRBD2	.	TGTGCCAGCAGCCGGACTAGCGGGAGGGAAGGAGAGCAGTTCTTC	CASSRTSGREGEQFF
TRBV29-1	TRBJ2-2	.	many	TGCAGCGTTCTCTTGATCACCGGGGAGCTGTTTTTT	CSVLLITGELFF
TRBV9	TRBJ2-5	.	.	TGTGCCAGCAGCGTAGCAGGGGGAGGGATAGAGACCCAGTACTTC	CASSVAGGGIETQYF
TRBV7-2	TRBJ2-7	.	.	TGTGCCAGCAGCTTGGTGGACACCTACGAGCAGTACTTC	CASSLVDTYEQYF
TRBV11-2	TRBJ1-4	TRBD1	few	TGTGCCAGCAGCACCCGGGACAGGGGTTATGTAAAACTGTTTTTT	CASSTRDRGYVKLFF
TRBV29-1	TRBJ2-7	.	.	TGCAGCGTTGAAAATAGGGCAGGTTTTTCCTACGAGCAGTACTTC	CSVENRAGFSYEQYF
TRBV29-1	TRBJ2-7	TRBD1	.	TGCAGCGTTTTAGGAACCGGGACAGGGGTTTCCTACGAGCAGTACTTC	CSVLGTGTGVSYEQYF
TRBV20-1	TRBJ1-5	TRBD1	.	TGCAGTGCTAGAAAGGGGGCAAGTAATCAGCCCCAGCATTTT	CSARKGASNQPQHF
TRBV5-1	TRBJ2-7	TRBD1	.	TGCGCCAGCAGCTTCACAGGGGGGAACGAGCAGTACTTC	CASSFTGGNEQYF
TRBV12-3/TRBV12-4	TRBJ2-7	TRBD1	few	TGTGCCAGCAGTTCTCTGGACAGGGGGCCTGCCTACGAGCAGTACTTC	CASSSLDRGPAYEQYF
TRBV11-1	TRBJ2-3	.	few	TGTGCCAGCAGCTTAGGGGCAGGGACGACAGATACGCAGTATTTT	CASSLGAGTTDTQYF
TRBV5-1	TRBJ2-7	TRBD2	.	TGCGCCAGCAGCTTGGAAGTTAGCGGGGGATACTACGAGCAGTACTTC	CASSLEVSGGYYEQYF
TRBV24-1	TRBJ2-3	TRBD1	few	TGTGCCACCAGTGATTTGGGAAACCGGGACAGGGTGGCAGATACGCAGTATTTT	CATSDLGNRDRVADTQYF
TRBV4-2	TRBJ2-3	TRBD2	few	TGTGCCAGCAGCCATCCCGGACTAGCGGGGGGCACAGATACGCAGTATTTT	CASSHPGLAGGTDTQYF
TRBV29-1	TRBJ1-1	.	many	TGCAGCGTTGTAGACTGGACCCAGAACACTGAAGCTTTCTTT	CSVVDWTQNTEAFF
TRBV27	TRBJ1-3	.	.	TGTGCCAGCAGCAGCCGGAGGGGAAACACCATATATTTT	CASSSRRGNTIYF
TRBV10-3	TRBJ1-1	.	.	TGTGCCATCATGGGGCAGCCGAACACTGAAGCTTTCTTT	CAIMGQPNTEAFF
TRBV7-2	TRBJ2-7	.	.	TGTGCCAGCAGCCCCCAAGCCATAACCTACGAGCAGTACTTC	CASSPQAITYEQYF
TRBV20-1	TRBJ2-4	.	few	TGCAGTGCTAGCCTCGACTGGGGGAACATTCAGTACTTC	CSASLDWGNIQYF
TRBV20-1	TRBJ2-3	.	.	TGCAGTGCAGCCCCCCGGACGGGAGCCCGACCAGATACGCAGTATTTT	CSAAPRTGARPDTQYF
TRBV29-1	TRBJ1-1	.	.	TGCAGCGGGTGGGAGAACACTGAAGCTTTCTTT	CSGWENTEAFF
TRBV9	TRBJ2-7	TRBD1	few	TGTGCCAGCAGCGTATCAGGACAGGGGGACGAGCAGTACTTC	CASSVSGQGDEQYF
TRBV12-3/TRBV12-4	TRBJ2-7	.	.	TGTGCCAGCAGTGAAACGGGGGCCCCGCCCCTCGAGCAGTACTTC	CASSETGAPPLEQYF
TRBV7-9	TRBJ1-2	.	.	TGTGCCAGCAGCTTCGAGGGGAGCGGCTACACCTTC	CASSFEGSGYTF
TRBV5-1	TRBJ1-1	TRBD1	.	TGCGCCAGCAGCTGGACAGGGGGCATGGGGACTGAAGCTTTCTTT	CASSWTGGMGTEAFF
TRBV29-1	TRBJ2-2	.	many	TGCAGCGTTGCACAGTCGAACACCGGGGAGCTGTTTTTT	CSVAQSNTGELFF
TRBV20-1	TRBJ2-7	TRBD2	.	TGCAGTGCAGGACTAGCGGGAGCTGGTTTTAGGTACGAGCAGTACTTC	CSAGLAGAGFRYEQYF
TRBV12-3/TRBV12-4	TRBJ1-1	.	.	TGTGCCAGCAGTTTACTCGGCTCCAACACTGAAGCTTTCTTT	CASSLLGSNTEAFF
TRBV7-9	TRBJ2-1	TRBD2	.	TGTGCCAGCAGCCAAGTAGCGGGACTACAGAATGAGCAGTTCTTC	CASSQVAGLQNEQFF
TRBV2	TRBJ2-7	.	once	TGTGCCAGCAGTGAAGTGCGGCAGGTCGGCGAGCAGTACTTC	CASSEVRQVGEQYF
TRBV20-1	TRBJ2-7	.	.	TGCAGTGCTAGAGATGGCCATCGGGGTGACGAAAACTACGAGCAGTACTTC	CSARDGHRGDENYEQYF
TRBV12-5	TRBJ2-5	.	.	TGTGCTAGTGGTTTGGGACAGAAACTCCAAGAGACCCAGTACTTC	CASGLGQKLQETQYF
TRBV10-3	TRBJ2-7	TRBD1	.	TGTGCCATCAGTGAGCGACAGGGTCGGTACGAGCAGTACTTC	CAISERQGRYEQYF